The 19 T cell receptor beta chains below come from one sample, sequenced in a study of blood T cell repertoires in COVID-19. This table comes from immunoSEQ multiplex PCR, and its TCRdb copy is limited to in-frame clones, with some not included. The profile shows some 200,000 clones, approximately 85% of them singletons. Sequencing input: peripheral blood. All receptors derive from a woman of 80 years or more with acute or convalescent COVID-19.

V and J are TRBV2 and TRBJ1-5; the D is unclear. Looked up from germline, CDR1 is SNHLY and CDR2 is FYNNEI. The CDR3 spans 13 residues. The V end lost 1 base, the J end lost 4 bases, and 5 bases lay between the germline ends. CDR3 sequence: CASSEVANQPQHF. CDR3 nucleotides: TGTGCCAGCAGTGAAGTGGCAAATCAGCCCCAGCATTTT.

V is TRBV6-2 or TRBV6-3 and J is TRBJ2-5; 11 bases match TRBD1. Germline values: CDR1 MNHEY, CDR2 SVGEGT. The CDR3 consists of 14 residues. J lost 6 bases, V lost 4 bases, and 4 bases had no gene match. As DNA, the CDR3 is TGTGCCAGCAGTTCGGACAGGGGGCTAAAGACCCAGTACTTC. The encoded protein is CASSSDRGLKTQYF.

The chain uses TRBV7-9 and TRBJ1-5, with 8 bases lining up with TRBD1. V trimming: 3 bases; J trimming: 6 bases; junction bases outside the gene matches: 7. The CDR3 has 15 amino acids. Germline CDR1 and CDR2: SEHNR and FQNEAQ (reference sequence). The CDR3 sequence: CASSLGQAALQPQHF. The DNA of the CDR3 is TGTGCCAGCAGCTTGGGACAGGCGGCACTTCAGCCCCAGCATTTT.

This sequence joins TRBV19 and TRBJ2-2, with a tentative D call TRBD2 (5 bases). The CDR3 totals 13 residues. Germline assignment: CDR1 LNHDA and CDR2 SQIVND (reference sequence). V gave up 4 bases and J gave up 6 bases, with 9 bases separating them. CDR3 residues: CASSTRGSGELFF. The CDR3 DNA reads as TGTGCCAGTAGTACGAGAGGGTCCGGGGAGCTGTTTTTT.

This rearrangement joins TRBV12-3 or TRBV12-4 to TRBJ2-7; no clear D gene. The CDR3 spans 12 residues. Between the trimmed V and J ends, which lost 5 bases and 6 bases, there was a span of 11 bases. The CDR3 reads CASSPLLGEQYF. CDR3 sequence (DNA): TGTGCCAGCAGTCCCCTCCTCGGCGAGCAGTACTTC.

J is TRBJ2-1 and V is TRBV19, with 10 bases aligning to TRBD1. This CDR3 has 15 amino acids. Germline CDR1 is LNHDA and CDR2 is SQIVND (reference sequence). Trimming took 7 bases from V and 4 from J; bases not matched to a gene: 7. The CDR3 coding sequence is TGTGCCAGTACCCCGGGACAGGGGCCTTACAATGAGCAGTTCTTC. Translating it yields CASTPGQGPYNEQFF.

CDR3 DNA sequence: TGTGCCAGCAGTTCCCGACTAGCTGGAGATACGCAGTATTTT. This encodes CASSSRLAGDTQYF. The chain couples TRBV27 to TRBJ2-3; the match to TRBD2 covers 7 bases. The CDR3 covers 14 residues. J lost 5 bases, V lost 4 bases, and 6 bases had no gene match. Germline-derived CDR1 and CDR2 are MNHEY and SMNVEV (reference sequence).

This clone was seen more than once but under ten times. The V call is TRBV7-2, the J call TRBJ1-2; 7 bases fit TRBD1. V was clipped by 3 bases and J by 2 bases; unmatched bases: 6. The germline V gene has CDR1 SGHTA and CDR2 FQGNSA. This CDR3 region has 15 residues. The CDR3 region is CASSFTPGQNYGYTF. The CDR3 nucleotides are TGTGCCAGCAGCTTTACCCCGGGACAGAACTATGGCTACACCTTC.

The chain has TRBV19 and TRBJ2-7; a weak D match, TRBD1 (5 bases). V was cut by 0 bases and J by 3 bases, with 12 bases left in between. The CDR3 sequence is 15 residues long. The germline V gene encodes CDR1 LNHDA and CDR2 SQIVND (reference sequence). The CDR3 reads CASSIDHQGIYEQYF. CDR3 in DNA: TGTGCCAGTAGTATAGATCACCAGGGAATCTACGAGCAGTACTTC. Combining the CDR3 with reference TRBV19 and TRBJ2-7 gives the whole variable domain DGGITQSPKYLFRKEGQNVTLSCEQNLNHDAMYWYRQDPGQGLRLIYYSQIVNDFQKGDIAEGYSVSREKKESFPLTVTSAQKNPTAFYLCASSIDHQGIYEQYFGPGTRLTVT.

J is TRBJ1-2 and V is TRBV20-1; the match to TRBD1 covers 9 bases. This CDR3 is built from 11 residues. CDR1 DFQATT and CDR2 SNEGSKA come from the germline V gene (reference sequence). The trim removed 6 bases at V and 8 bases at J, leaving 4 bases unmatched. For the CDR3, the DNA is TGCAGTGCCTGGGACAGGGTCGGCTACACCTTC. Protein product: CSAWDRVGYTF.

The chain carries TRBV28 and TRBJ2-1, with 12 bases that match TRBD2. Germline trimming cut 7 bases from V and 9 bases from J; bases unmatched to any gene: 7. The germline gives CDR1 MDHEN, CDR2 SYDVKM. The CDR3 is made up of 14 amino acids. CDR3 sequence: CASISSGGASEQFF. The CDR3 bases are TGTGCCAGCATCTCTAGCGGGGGGGCCAGTGAGCAGTTCTTC. The entire variable domain, with the rest obtained from reference TRBV28 and TRBJ2-1, is as follows: DVKVTQSSRYLVKRTGEKVFLECVQDMDHENMFWYRQDPGLGLRLIYFSYDVKMKEKGDIPEGYSVSREKKERFSLILESASTNQTSMYLCASISSGGASEQFFGPGTRLTVL.

The chain employs TRBV30 and TRBJ2-3; possible D gene TRBD1, 7 bases. CDR1 and CDR2 (germline): GTSNPN, SVGIG (reference sequence). Trimming left V 3 bases short and J 6 bases short, with 13 bases between. The CDR3 has 13 residues. The CDR3 sequence is CAWSEGAGDTQYF. CDR3 DNA: TGTGCCTGGAGCGAGGGGGCGGGGGATACGCAGTATTTT.

V usage is TRBV30 and J usage is TRBJ1-5, with 9 nucleotides matching TRBD1. CDR1 and CDR2 from the germline V gene are GTSNPN and SVGIG (reference sequence). CDR3 length: 16 residues. V dropped 2 bases and J dropped 0; count of bases not matched to a gene: 5. CDR3 residues: CAWSLRDRVSNQPQHF. The CDR3 DNA follows: TGTGCCTGGAGTCTCCGGGACAGGGTTAGCAATCAGCCCCAGCATTTT.

Worth noting for this clone: The identical CDR3 is also encoded by other nucleotide sequences in the sample. V and J are TRBV19 and TRBJ1-1, with TRBD1 matching 7 bases. Trimming cost V 9 bases and J 0 bases; bases outside gene matches: 4. CDR1 is LNHDA and CDR2 is SQIVND in the germline V gene (reference sequence). This CDR3 has 13 residues. The DNA of the CDR3 is TGTGCCAGCCAGGACAGGCTGAACACTGAAGCTTTCTTT. Translated, it gives CASQDRLNTEAFF.

This clone has a handful of counts. In DNA form, the CDR3 reads TGCGCCAGCAGCCCCCATAGTGGGAGGGCCAGGGATGAGCAGTTCTTC. Translating gives CASSPHSGRARDEQFF. V and J are TRBV5-1 and TRBJ2-1, with 7 bases identical to TRBD2. The CDR3 is 16 residues long. Germline CDR1 SGHRS, CDR2 YFSETQ. V shed 4 bases and J 8 bases; nucleotides not matched to a gene: 15. The full variable domain, completed using reference TRBV5-1 and TRBJ2-1, is KAGVTQTPRYLIKTRGQQVTLSCSPISGHRSVSWYQQTPGQGLQFLFEYFSETQRNKGNFPGRFSGRQFSNSRSEMNVSTLELGDSALYLCASSPHSGRARDEQFFGPGTRLTVL.

CDR3 sequence (DNA): TGTGCCAGCAGTGAAGGTCAGGCTAGCAATCAGCCCCAGCATTTT. It yields the protein CASSEGQASNQPQHF. The rearrangement links TRBV6-1 to TRBJ1-5; D gene unclear. V was cut by 1 base and J by 0 bases, with 7 bases left in between. CDR1 is MNHNS and CDR2 is SASEGT in the germline V gene. This CDR3 is 15 amino acids long.

A remark on this clone: The sample has other DNA sequences that encode this CDR3 too. The chain combines TRBV6-5 with TRBJ2-1; 11 bases are a match to TRBD2. The germline CDR1 and CDR2 sequences are MNHEY and SVGAGI. This CDR3 has 15 residues. The trim removed 5 bases at V and 6 bases at J, leaving 6 bases unmatched. For the CDR3, the DNA is TGTGCCAGCAGTCGCTCTAGCGGGGGGTTCAATGAGCAGTTCTTC. This codes for CASSRSSGGFNEQFF.

The chain is built from TRBV3-1 (or the pseudogene TRBV3-2) and TRBJ2-6; D is perhaps TRBD1 (5 bases). Germline V gives CDR1 LGHDT, CDR2 YNNKEL (reference sequence). This CDR3 has 18 amino acids. V was clipped by 1 base and J by 0 bases, with 13 bases between them. CDR3 sequence: CASSQAGLRGSGANVLTF. DNA of the CDR3: TGTGCCAGCAGCCAAGCGGGCCTAAGGGGCTCTGGGGCCAACGTCCTGACTTTC.

The gene calls are TRBV12-3 or TRBV12-4 and TRBJ2-6, with D hard to call. This CDR3 spans 13 amino acids. Deletions cut 3 bases from V and 5 bases from J, with 5 bases between. Here the CDR3 DNA reads TGTGCCAGCAGTTTGCGCAGGGCCAACGTCCTGACTTTC. It encodes CASSLRRANVLTF.